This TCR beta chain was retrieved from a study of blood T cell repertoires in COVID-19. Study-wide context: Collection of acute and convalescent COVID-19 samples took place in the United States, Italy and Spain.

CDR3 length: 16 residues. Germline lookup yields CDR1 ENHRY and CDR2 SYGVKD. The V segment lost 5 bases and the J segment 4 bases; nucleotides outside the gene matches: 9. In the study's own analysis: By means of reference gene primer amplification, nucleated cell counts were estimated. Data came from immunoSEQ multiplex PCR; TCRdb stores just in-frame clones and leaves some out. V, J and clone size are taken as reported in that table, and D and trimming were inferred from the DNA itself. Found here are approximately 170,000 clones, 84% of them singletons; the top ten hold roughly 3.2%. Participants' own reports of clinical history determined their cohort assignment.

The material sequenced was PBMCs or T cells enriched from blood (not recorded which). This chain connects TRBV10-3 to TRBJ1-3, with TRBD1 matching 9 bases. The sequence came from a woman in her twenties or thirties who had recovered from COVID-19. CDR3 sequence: CAISSPNRGPGNTIYF. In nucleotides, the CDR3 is TGTGCCATCAGTTCCCCTAACAGGGGGCCAGGAAACACCATATATTTT.